Shown below are 12 T cell receptor beta chains from a single sample sequenced in a study of blood T cell repertoires in COVID-19. The protocol was immunoSEQ multiplex PCR, while the TCRdb copy is restricted to in-frame clones and leaves out a portion. The sample contains roughly 340,000 clones, approximately 89% of which appear only once. Sequences were obtained from PBMCs or T cells enriched from blood (not recorded which). The source is a man aged 40-55 years in a cohort exposed to, infected with or recovered from COVID-19 (not recorded which).

The rearrangement links TRBV5-6 to TRBJ2-2, with D possibly TRBD1 on 5 matching bases. CDR3 length equals 14 residues. V lost 2 bases, J lost 5 bases, and 10 bases lay in between. Germline values: CDR1 SGHDT, CDR2 YYEEEE. CDR3 sequence (DNA): TGTGCCAGCAGCTTAAGGGGCCGGACCGGGGAGCTGTTTTTT. Translation gives CASSLRGRTGELFF.

The gene calls are TRBV11-3 and TRBJ2-7, with TRBD2 identical over 9 bases. Per the germline V gene, CDR1 is SGHNT and CDR2 is YENEEA. The J segment lost 5 bases and the V segment lost 5 bases, leaving 10 bases of the junction unmatched. The CDR3 contains 15 residues. CDR3 residues: CASSPGSGRGNEQYF. DNA for the CDR3: TGTGCCAGCAGCCCGGGTAGCGGGAGAGGGAACGAGCAGTACTTC.

The rearrangement links TRBV29-1 to TRBJ1-1; 12 positions agree with TRBD1. The CDR3 consists of 14 residues. In germline, CDR1 is SQVTM, CDR2 ANQGSEA. With V trimmed by 6 bases and J by 4 bases, 6 bases remained unmatched. As DNA, the CDR3 is TGCAGCGTCCGGGACAGGGGGCTTTTCACTGAAGCTTTCTTT. Translation gives CSVRDRGLFTEAFF.

The chain is built from TRBV18 and TRBJ2-2; D might be TRBD1 (5 bases). CDR1 and CDR2 (germline): KGHSH, LQKENI. The CDR3 contains 18 residues. Trimming stripped 3 bases from V and 0 bases from J, with 17 bases between. CDR3 in DNA: TGTGCCAGCTCACCGTCCCAAGGGGCAGGGCCGAACACCGGGGAGCTGTTTTTT. Encoded protein: CASSPSQGAGPNTGELFF.

This rearrangement joins TRBV5-1 to TRBJ2-3; D remains unclear. Germline CDR1 SGHRS, CDR2 YFSETQ. The CDR3 runs 13 residues. V was trimmed by 10 bases and J by 4 bases, leaving 16 bases between them. CDR3 coding DNA: TGCGCCTCCTCGCAGGTGGGCCCAGATACGCAGTATTTT. Amino acids: CASSQVGPDTQYF. The full variable domain, with the rest looked up from reference TRBV5-1 and TRBJ2-3, is KAGVTQTPRYLIKTRGQQVTLSCSPISGHRSVSWYQQTPGQGLQFLFEYFSETQRNKGNFPGRFSGRQFSNSRSEMNVSTLELGDSALYLCASSQVGPDTQYFGPGTRLTVL.

J is TRBJ1-4 and V is TRBV5-5; D uncertain. Trimming took 1 base from V and 0 from J, leaving 7 bases between them. The CDR3 runs to 15 residues. The germline gives CDR1 SGHKS, CDR2 YYEKEE (reference sequence). CDR3 sequence reads: CASSLLPATNEKLFF. In DNA, the CDR3 is TGTGCCAGCAGCTTGCTCCCTGCAACTAATGAAAAACTGTTTTTT.

In DNA form, the CDR3 reads TGTGCCAGCAGTTACGGCGGGGACATTCAGTACTTC. This codes for CASSYGGDIQYF. The chain employs TRBV6-6 and TRBJ2-4, with D tentatively TRBD2 (6 bases). The CDR3 spans 12 residues. Looked up from germline, CDR1 is MNHNY and CDR2 is SVGAGI (reference sequence). Trimming removed 2 bases at V and 8 bases at J, with 7 bases between.

This chain connects TRBV7-9 to TRBJ2-5; perhaps TRBD2 as D (6 bases). The CDR3 sequence is 15 residues long. V was trimmed by 1 base and J by 0 bases, leaving 9 bases between them. Per the germline V gene, CDR1 is SEHNR and CDR2 is FQNEAQ (reference sequence). The CDR3 reads CASSLGGTYQETQYF. CDR3 nucleotides: TGTGCCAGCAGCTTAGGCGGGACGTACCAAGAGACCCAGTACTTC.

This CDR3 reads CASSPTGRETQYF. The CDR3 coding sequence is TGTGCCAGCAGCCCCACCGGTCGGGAGACCCAGTACTTC. The V and J genes are TRBV11-2 and TRBJ2-5, with unresolved D. Germline V gene sequence: CDR1 SGHAT, CDR2 FQNNGV. V dropped 5 bases and J dropped 5 bases, with 12 bases sitting between them. CDR3 size: 13 residues.

The V and J genes are TRBV5-1 and TRBJ2-1; the match to TRBD1 covers 9 bases. The CDR3 length is 15 residues. Germline lookup yields CDR1 SGHRS and CDR2 YFSETQ. V dropped 2 bases and J dropped 2; count of bases not matched to a gene: 2. The CDR3, as DNA: TGCGCCAGCAGCTTCCGGGACAGGGCCTACAATGAGCAGTTCTTC. Amino acids: CASSFRDRAYNEQFF. Filled out from reference TRBV5-1 and TRBJ2-1, the complete variable domain reads KAGVTQTPRYLIKTRGQQVTLSCSPISGHRSVSWYQQTPGQGLQFLFEYFSETQRNKGNFPGRFSGRQFSNSRSEMNVSTLELGDSALYLCASSFRDRAYNEQFFGPGTRLTVL.

For the CDR3, the DNA is TGTGCCAGCAGTTTAATTTCAGGAGGCGGGTATGGCTACACCTTC. Protein sequence: CASSLISGGGYGYTF. The V and J genes are TRBV28 and TRBJ1-2; D is undetermined. This CDR3 is 15 amino acids long. The V gene's germline CDR1 is MDHEN and CDR2 SYDVKM. V was pared by 2 bases and J by 5 bases, with 15 bases between.

The chain is built from TRBV7-8 and TRBJ2-2; D is possibly TRBD1 (6 bases). Germline V lookup: CDR1 SGHVS, CDR2 FQNEAQ. Deletions cut 6 bases from V and 9 bases from J, with 17 bases between. The CDR3 consists of 14 residues. For the CDR3, the DNA is TGTGCCAGCAGAAAGGACAGAGGAAATCGGGAGCTGTTTTTT. Amino acids: CASRKDRGNRELFF.